Listed here are 32 T cell receptor beta chains from one sample, sequenced in a study of CD8 T cells in ankylosing spondylitis. TCRdb itself ran the 5' RACE reads through MiXCR, one entry per CDR3 protein. The sample includes 200,000 to 250,000 distinct CDR3 sequences, roughly 26% seen only once; the top ten take 6.6%. Sample: blood, either unsorted or a sorted T cell fraction (not recorded which). These receptors all stem from a male donor with ankylosing spondylitis or in good health (not recorded which).

This clonotype was observed at least ten times. This chain joins TRBV6-5 and TRBJ2-3, with 11 bases lining up with TRBD2. The CDR3 covers 15 residues. Trimming at V came to 4 bases and at J to 3 bases, leaving 3 bases not matched to a gene. Germline lookup yields CDR1 MNHEY and CDR2 SVGAGI. In DNA, the CDR3 is TGTGCCAGCAGTTCTAGCGGGAGGACTACAGATACGCAGTATTTT. Translated: CASSSSGRTTDTQYF.

This clonotype was recorded a few times. V usage is TRBV29-1 and J usage is TRBJ2-1; 11 nucleotides line up with TRBD2. V trimming: 2 bases; J trimming: 3 bases; junction bases outside the gene matches: 6. Germline-derived CDR1 and CDR2 are SQVTM and ANQGSEA. This CDR3 is built from 16 residues. Written as DNA, the CDR3 is TGCAGCGTTGAACCGGGGACTAGCGGTGACTACAATGAGCAGTTCTTC. Protein: CSVEPGTSGDYNEQFF.

This clonotype was recorded at least ten times. The chain joins TRBV20-1 to TRBJ1-1; no definite D call. In germline, CDR1 is DFQATT, CDR2 SNEGSKA (reference sequence). The CDR3 length is 11 residues. V was pared by 3 bases and J by 11 bases, with 13 bases between. CDR3 sequence reads: CSASSGSGAFF. CDR3 sequence (DNA): TGCAGTGCTAGTTCAGGTTCGGGGGCTTTCTTT.

This clonotype was counted ten times or more. The chain employs TRBV29-1 and TRBJ2-7; D may correspond to TRBD1 or TRBD2 (7 bases each). CDR1 is SQVTM, CDR2 ANQGSEA, per germline. V shed 4 bases and J shed 1 base, with 14 bases lying between them. The CDR3 length is 14 residues. CDR3 region: CSVGPGGASYEQYF. In nucleotides, the CDR3 is TGCAGCGTTGGCCCAGGGGGGGCGTCCTACGAGCAGTACTTC.

The sample holds many counts of this clonotype. The CDR3 is CASRAGTSEKLFF. For the CDR3, the DNA is TGTGCCAGCAGAGCCGGGACATCAGAAAAACTGTTTTTT. The rearrangement links TRBV27 to TRBJ1-4, with a tentative D call TRBD1 (6 bases). V lost 6 bases to trimming and J lost 8 bases, with 13 bases between them. The CDR3 has 13 amino acids. Germline CDR1 is MNHEY and CDR2 is SMNVEV (reference sequence).

This clonotype was detected ten times or more. The chain uses TRBV7-3 and TRBJ2-2, with TRBD1 matching over 7 bases. Germline V gene sequence: CDR1 SGHTA, CDR2 FQGTGA. The V segment lost 4 bases and the J segment 6 bases; nucleotides outside the gene matches: 2. This CDR3 comprises 13 residues. The CDR3 loop is CASSSTGSGELFF. In DNA form, the CDR3 reads TGTGCCAGCAGCTCGACAGGGTCCGGGGAGCTGTTTTTT.

This clonotype was detected many times. The rearrangement links TRBV9 to TRBJ2-7; 10 bases agree with TRBD2. The CDR3 contains 15 residues. Germline V gene data show CDR1 as SGDLS and CDR2 as YYNGEE. V lost 0 bases to trimming and J lost 5 bases; unmatched junction nucleotides: 5. CDR3 in amino acids: CASSVGSSGSHEQYF. In nucleotides, the CDR3 is TGTGCCAGCAGCGTAGGGTCTAGCGGGAGCCACGAGCAGTACTTC.

This clonotype was counted ten times or more. The chain links TRBV27 to TRBJ2-5, with D perhaps matching TRBD2 (6 bases). Germline V gene sequence: CDR1 MNHEY, CDR2 SMNVEV (reference sequence). V lost 6 bases and J 1 base, leaving 12 bases between the germline ends. CDR3 length equals 14 residues. The CDR3 bases are TGTGCCAGCAGGACGCGGGGTTTCCAAGAGACCCAGTACTTC. Its translation: CASRTRGFQETQYF.

This clonotype was observed a handful of times. The CDR3: CATREKTGGVQPQHF. The DNA for the CDR3 is TGTGCCACCAGGGAGAAAACAGGGGGCGTTCAGCCCCAGCATTTT. The chain is built from TRBV15 and TRBJ1-5; 9 bases line up with TRBD1. Germline CDR1 reads LNHNV; CDR2 reads YYDKDF (reference sequence). The V gene end was trimmed by 6 bases and the J gene end by 6 bases; junction bases not matched to a gene: 9. The CDR3 extends over 15 amino acids.

The table lists this clonotype with many counts. This rearrangement joins TRBV12-3 or TRBV12-4 to TRBJ2-3; 7 positions match TRBD1. CDR3 size: 16 residues. The junction had 11 bases not matched to a gene; V was cut back by 6 bases and J by 2 bases. CDR3 DNA: TGTGCCAGCAGCCTGGGACAGCTGGGAATCACAGATACGCAGTATTTT. It specifies CASSLGQLGITDTQYF.

V usage is TRBV6-2 or TRBV6-3 and J usage is TRBJ2-7; no clear D. The ends were cut back, 2 bases at V and 4 bases at J, with 6 bases in the middle. The germline CDR1 and CDR2 sequences are MNHEY and SVGEGT. There are 12 residues in the CDR3. The CDR3 here is CASSYVEYEQYF. The CDR3 region has the DNA TGTGCCAGCAGTTACGTTGAGTACGAGCAGTACTTC.

This clonotype has only a few counts. V gene TRBV4-1 combines with J gene TRBJ1-5; tentative D call: TRBD1 (6 bases). The V gene lost 0 bases and the J gene lost 6 bases, with 6 bases spanning the gap. This CDR3 contains 13 residues. Germline CDR1 reads MGHRA; CDR2 reads YSYEKL. The CDR3 region is CASSQDRGQPQHF. The CDR3 nucleotides read TGCGCCAGCAGCCAAGACAGGGGTCAGCCCCAGCATTTT.

This clonotype has a handful of counts. V usage is TRBV29-1 and J usage is TRBJ2-5; possibly TRBD2 for D (5 bases). Trimming shortened V by 4 bases and J by 5 bases, and 14 bases separated the two germline ends. From germline, CDR1 is SQVTM and CDR2 ANQGSEA. This CDR3 comprises 13 residues. In DNA form, the CDR3 reads TGCAGCGTTGGAGGGTACGATCGGGAGACCCAGTACTTC. It codes for CSVGGYDRETQYF.

This clonotype has at least ten counts. The chain combines TRBV6-1 with TRBJ2-1; D might be TRBD2 (6 bases). Per the germline V gene, CDR1 is MNHNS and CDR2 is SASEGT. The CDR3 totals 15 residues. Trimming removed 7 bases from V and 4 bases from J, with 17 bases in between. DNA for the CDR3: TGTGCCAGCAAAAGGGACTTAGACTTTTACAATGAGCAGTTCTTC. It encodes CASKRDLDFYNEQFF.

The V gene is TRBV6-1, the J gene TRBJ2-3; D not certain. Trimming took 6 bases from V and 4 from J, leaving 17 bases between them. Germline loops: CDR1 MNHNS, CDR2 SASEGT. The CDR3 runs to 15 residues. The CDR3 is CASSSPGPMADTQYF. The CDR3 DNA follows: TGTGCCAGCAGCTCCCCCGGGCCGATGGCAGATACGCAGTATTTT.

This clonotype was seen repeatedly, ten times or more. This chain connects TRBV4-1 to TRBJ2-6; D uncertain. Between the trimmed V and J ends, which lost 4 bases and 1 base, there was a span of 8 bases. The CDR3 sequence is 15 residues long. The germline CDR1 and CDR2 sequences are MGHRA and YSYEKL. CDR3 nucleotides: TGCGCCAGCAGCCCAACCGGGTCTGGGGCCAACGTCCTGACTTTC. This gives the protein CASSPTGSGANVLTF.

The rearrangement joins TRBV4-3 to TRBJ2-2; the D is unclear. The CDR3 extends over 16 amino acids. V was pared by 0 bases and J by 1 base, with 9 bases between. Germline CDR1 reads LGHNA; CDR2 reads YSLEER. In nucleotides, the CDR3 is TGCGCCAGCAGCCAAGATAGCCAGCGGAACACCGGGGAGCTGTTTTTT. It encodes CASSQDSQRNTGELFF.

The genes are TRBV2 and TRBJ1-4; no firm D call. Trimming cost V 6 bases and J 8 bases, with 19 bases left between them. CDR3 size: 15 residues. From germline, CDR1 is SNHLY and CDR2 FYNNEI. CDR3 coding DNA: TGTGCCAGCAGACAACATCCCACGAGGGAGGAAAAACTGTTTTTT. Its translation: CASRQHPTREEKLFF.

The chain has TRBV5-1 and TRBJ2-1, with D perhaps being TRBD1 or TRBD2 (5 bases each). Germline CDR1 is SGHRS and CDR2 is YFSETQ. The CDR3 extends over 14 amino acids. V was trimmed by 0 bases and J by 9 bases, leaving 13 bases between them. The CDR3 nucleotides are TGCGCCAGCAGCTTGGGACAGCGTGGGGGTGAGCAGTTCTTC. This gives the protein CASSLGQRGGEQFF.

This clonotype has at least ten counts. This chain links TRBV5-1 with TRBJ2-2; D is unresolved. The CDR3 covers 16 residues. The V end was cut by 0 bases, the J end by 0 bases, with 9 bases between. Germline CDR1 and CDR2: SGHRS and YFSETQ. The CDR3 loop is CASSLALGTNTGELFF. CDR3 nucleotide sequence: TGCGCCAGCAGCTTGGCGCTAGGTACGAACACCGGGGAGCTGTTTTTT.

This clonotype came up many times. The rearrangement joins TRBV24-1 to TRBJ2-1, with unresolved D. Germline loops: CDR1 KGHDR, CDR2 SFDVKD. The CDR3 is made up of 12 amino acids. V lost 2 bases to trimming and J lost 9 bases, with 7 bases between them. The DNA of the CDR3 is TGTGCCACCAGTGATTCTGGGGTTGAGCAGTTCTTC. It specifies CATSDSGVEQFF.

This clonotype appeared many times. V and J are TRBV29-1 and TRBJ2-3, with D maybe TRBD2 (5 bases). Germline values: CDR1 SQVTM, CDR2 ANQGSEA. The CDR3 is 13 amino acids. V was shortened by 6 bases and J by 1 base, with 11 bases between the two germline ends. The CDR3: CSVDDGGTDTQYF. For the CDR3, the DNA is TGCAGCGTCGATGACGGGGGCACAGATACGCAGTATTTT.

This clonotype was picked up many times. V gene TRBV7-2 combines with J gene TRBJ1-4, with D possibly TRBD1 on 5 matching bases. V was trimmed by 1 base and J by 8 bases, leaving 11 bases between them. Germline V gene sequence: CDR1 SGHTA, CDR2 FQGNSA. This CDR3 has 14 residues. DNA of the CDR3: TGTGCCAGCAGCTTAGTCCACGGGGGGGAAAAACTGTTTTTT. Amino acids: CASSLVHGGEKLFF.

This clonotype was picked up many times. The chain uses TRBV25-1 and TRBJ1-4; D is undetermined. Germline V lookup: CDR1 MGHDK, CDR2 SYGVNS. CDR3 size: 14 residues. V lost 2 bases, J lost 12 bases, and 16 bases lay in between. CDR3: CASSEATLTPELFF. The CDR3 nucleotides are TGTGCCAGCAGTGAAGCTACCTTGACACCCGAACTGTTTTTT.

V usage is TRBV20-1 and J usage is TRBJ2-3, with D tentatively TRBD2 (5 bases). Looked up from germline, CDR1 is DFQATT and CDR2 is SNEGSKA (reference sequence). V was shortened by 6 bases and J by 4 bases, with 11 bases between the two germline ends. This CDR3 contains 12 residues. The CDR3 region has the DNA TGCAGTGCGCACGGAGGAGCAGATACGCAGTATTTT. Protein sequence: CSAHGGADTQYF.

This clonotype was counted many times. The chain carries TRBV5-1 and TRBJ1-1, with D perhaps matching TRBD1 (6 bases). CDR3 length: 15 residues. Between the trimmed V and J ends, which lost 1 base and 2 bases, there was a span of 12 bases. The germline V gene encodes CDR1 SGHRS and CDR2 YFSETQ. The CDR3 protein is CASSLLGAYNTEAFF. The CDR3 region has the DNA TGCGCCAGCAGCTTGTTGGGGGCCTATAACACTGAAGCTTTCTTT.

This clonotype was seen more than once but under ten times. The chain recombines TRBV29-1 with TRBJ2-4; D ambiguous. The germline V gene has CDR1 SQVTM and CDR2 ANQGSEA. This CDR3 region has 12 residues. V lost 7 bases to trimming and J lost 0 bases, with 7 bases between them. The CDR3 reads CSAGLAKNIQYF. In DNA, the CDR3 is TGCAGCGCAGGTCTAGCCAAAAACATTCAGTACTTC.

The chain is built from TRBV20-1 and TRBJ2-7; D not certain. Germline loops: CDR1 DFQATT, CDR2 SNEGSKA (reference sequence). The CDR3 runs 13 residues. The ends were cut back, 0 bases at V and 6 bases at J, with 12 bases in the middle. CDR3: CSARDLTSFEQYF. CDR3 DNA sequence: TGCAGTGCTAGAGATCTCACTTCTTTCGAGCAGTACTTC.

This clonotype was recorded at least ten times. The chain employs TRBV5-1 and TRBJ2-7; D uncertain. Germline assignment: CDR1 SGHRS and CDR2 YFSETQ. V was shortened by 5 bases and J by 3 bases, with 6 bases between the two germline ends. The length of the CDR3 is 11 residues. CDR3 sequence (DNA): TGCGCCAGCAGTGCCGACTACGAGCAGTACTTC. The encoded protein is CASSADYEQYF.

This clonotype was counted at least ten times. The chain couples TRBV20-1 to TRBJ2-1; 11 bases are shared with TRBD2. The CDR3 spans 13 residues. V lost 5 bases to trimming and J lost 7 bases; unmatched junction nucleotides: 4. Per germline, CDR1 DFQATT and CDR2 SNEGSKA (reference sequence). This CDR3 is CSAGSGRGNEQFF. The CDR3 DNA reads as TGCAGTGCTGGTAGCGGGAGGGGGAATGAGCAGTTCTTC.

V is TRBV27 and J is TRBJ2-1, with 8 nucleotides matching TRBD2. The J segment lost 6 bases and the V segment lost 6 bases, leaving 10 bases of the junction unmatched. CDR1 and CDR2 from the germline V gene are MNHEY and SMNVEV (reference sequence). The CDR3 runs to 15 residues. CDR3 nucleotide sequence: TGTGCCAGCAGAGTCTCGGGGGGGGTGGGCAATGAGCAGTTCTTC. Translating gives CASRVSGGVGNEQFF.

This clonotype was observed many times. The chain combines TRBV7-8 with TRBJ2-1, with 13 bases aligning to TRBD2. With V trimmed by 7 bases and J by 0 bases, 9 bases remained unmatched. The CDR3 is 18 amino acids. Germline V lookup: CDR1 SGHVS, CDR2 FQNEAQ. The chain's CDR3 is CASTSGTSGISSYNEQFF. In DNA form, the CDR3 reads TGTGCCAGCACCTCTGGGACTAGCGGGATTAGCTCCTACAATGAGCAGTTCTTC.